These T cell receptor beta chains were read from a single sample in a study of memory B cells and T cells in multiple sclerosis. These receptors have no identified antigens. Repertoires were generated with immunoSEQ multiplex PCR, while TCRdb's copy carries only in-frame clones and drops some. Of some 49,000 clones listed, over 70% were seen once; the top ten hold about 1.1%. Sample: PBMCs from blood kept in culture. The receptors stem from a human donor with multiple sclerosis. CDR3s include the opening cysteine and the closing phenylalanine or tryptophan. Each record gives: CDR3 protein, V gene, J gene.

CASSIDRTYRPHNEQFF	TRBV19	TRBJ2-1
CASRRQGEGNTIYF	TRBV27	TRBJ1-3
CASSLGTAQETQYF	TRBV7-9	TRBJ2-5
CASSAEGRNYGYTF	TRBV6-1	TRBJ1-2
CASSPSLAGILGRGETQYF	TRBV4-1	TRBJ2-5
CASGAGANNEQFF	TRBV19	TRBJ2-1
CASSLGGHANTGELFF	TRBV11-3	TRBJ2-2
CSVEQGNEKLFF	TRBV29-1	TRBJ1-4
CASSVLGSNYEQYF	TRBV19	TRBJ2-7
CASSPPFRSGYTF	TRBV7-8	TRBJ1-2
CASSQGLEVYEQYF	TRBV18	TRBJ2-7
CASSKLQGIWSPLHF	TRBV7-8	TRBJ1-6
CASQRLQGSLGEGANVLTF	TRBV19	TRBJ2-6
CASSLASITSGNTIYF	TRBV7-9	TRBJ1-3
CASSPGGRSNYGYTF	TRBV4-2	TRBJ1-2
CASSPAVRSDTIYF	TRBV18	TRBJ1-3
CASSVGQGLRTGELFF	TRBV19	TRBJ2-2
CSFLAGGTDTQYF	TRBV29-1	TRBJ2-3
CAWSPWGDTQYF	TRBV30	TRBJ2-3
CAWSVRGGFGNTIYF	TRBV30	TRBJ1-3
CASSLGGNTGELFF	TRBV11-3	TRBJ2-2
CASSYKGLMNTEAFF	TRBV6-5	TRBJ1-1
CASGLVLGGSYNEQFF	TRBV12-5	TRBJ2-1
CASSRGQGITYEQYF	TRBV4-3	TRBJ2-7
CASSFRGQGYEQYF	TRBV27	NA
CASSDEPGQYQPQHF	TRBV6-1	TRBJ1-5
CASSLASTTSGANVLTF	TRBV5-1	TRBJ2-6
CASSLDLAGSGTEAFF	TRBV5-1	TRBJ1-1
CASSSRSPYEQYF	TRBV10-2	TRBJ2-7
CASRSGTREYF	TRBV2	TRBJ2-7
CASSLGGFNEQFF	TRBV7-8	TRBJ2-1
CASSVRENTEAFF	TRBV19	TRBJ1-1
CASSPHPGPYEQYF	TRBV18	TRBJ2-7
CASSSNVGQGRNEQHF	TRBV28	TRBJ2-7
CASSQYAGQGAGELFF	TRBV14	TRBJ2-2
CASSLTGTGGETQYF	TRBV7-9	TRBJ2-5
CASSQTDTLGTDTQYF	TRBV4-1	TRBJ2-3
CASSPDRERDYGYTF	TRBV4-1	TRBJ1-2
CASSQNRGRNTGELFF	TRBV4-1	TRBJ2-2
CASSLNPAGGAYNEQFF	TRBV7-8	TRBJ2-1
CASSLYGAGTDTQYF	TRBV5-1	TRBJ2-3
CSGETNTGELFF	TRBV29-1	TRBJ2-2
CAIRAEGHPNEKLFF	TRBV10-3	TRBJ1-4
CASTDAKGLFSGNTIYF	TRBV19	TRBJ1-3
CASSFQGTGLSGGYTF	TRBV7-9	TRBJ1-2
CAWSHGRAHGQPQHF	TRBV30	TRBJ1-5
CASKPGGSTDTQYF	TRBV28	TRBJ2-3
CSVEQGQGSYEQYF	TRBV29-1	TRBJ2-7
CASSELAAPQETQYF	TRBV13	TRBJ2-5
CASSLSPLRGEQYF	TRBV5-8	TRBJ2-7
CASSPGQGPYQPQHF	TRBV5-1	TRBJ1-5
CASSMNQGAGSDTQYF	TRBV11-2	TRBJ2-3
CASRGSGNTIYF	TRBV7-6	TRBJ1-3